This TCR beta chain was identified in a study of T-cell reconstitution after alpha-beta-depleted transplantation in children. Points from the study as a whole: The study reportedly traced alpha-beta T cells about two months after transplant to several hundred expanded graft clones. After one year, T-cell counts and TCRbeta diversity mostly came from new T cells. Certain patients had high TCRbeta diversity at day 60, and it came from recipient T cells and thymic progenitors that survived.

The authors prepared the TCRbeta library with unique molecular identifiers. Via MiXCR, TCRdb re-called the PCR reads, giving one row per CDR3 protein. Among 780,000 or so distinct CDR3 sequences listed, roughly 15% were seen once. This clonotype has more than one count but fewer than ten. Its antigen is still unknown. The starting material was PBMCs, mostly from graft donor cells, obtained 360 days after TCRalphabeta/CD19-depleted stem cell transplant. This sequence originates from a male patient younger than 18 who had a stem cell transplant for acute lymphoblastic leukemia, so the T cells may come from the graft donor.

CDR3: CSVGRSRYEQYF. CDR3 nucleotides: TGCAGCGTTGGTAGATCCAGATACGAGCAGTACTTC. The chain links TRBV29-1 to TRBJ2-7; D is ambiguous. This CDR3 has 12 amino acids. The V end lost 4 bases, the J end lost 4 bases, and 11 bases lay between the germline ends. CDR1 is SQVTM and CDR2 is ANQGSEA in the germline V gene.